This paragraph covers one T cell receptor beta chain sequence. The antigen remains unidentified. This may arise from a read error, as a much more abundant clone is one base away. The sample comes from a study of T cell repertoires in cytomegalovirus infection. Study-level information: An indication of both CMV infection and matching HLA type came from public TCR beta signatures.

The CDR3 sequence is 15 residues long. In germline, CDR1 is SGHTA, CDR2 FQGNSA. V dropped 1 base and J dropped 5 bases, with 12 bases sitting between them. MiXCR, run by TCRdb on the reads, gives a single entry per CDR3 protein. The table records about 340,000 distinct CDR3 sequences, 25% to 35% of them present only once. This sequence was found in a human donor in good health (CMV status not recorded). Some clones in this sample may be carry-over from other donors' samples. Source: cultured PBMCs, taken from culture after CMV antigen stimulation. The chain couples TRBV7-2 to TRBJ1-5, with D possibly being TRBD1 (5 bases). The CDR3 reads CASSLGAGRDQPQHF. CDR3 nucleotides: TGTGCCAGCAGCTTAGGGGCAGGGAGGGATCAGCCCCAGCATTTT.